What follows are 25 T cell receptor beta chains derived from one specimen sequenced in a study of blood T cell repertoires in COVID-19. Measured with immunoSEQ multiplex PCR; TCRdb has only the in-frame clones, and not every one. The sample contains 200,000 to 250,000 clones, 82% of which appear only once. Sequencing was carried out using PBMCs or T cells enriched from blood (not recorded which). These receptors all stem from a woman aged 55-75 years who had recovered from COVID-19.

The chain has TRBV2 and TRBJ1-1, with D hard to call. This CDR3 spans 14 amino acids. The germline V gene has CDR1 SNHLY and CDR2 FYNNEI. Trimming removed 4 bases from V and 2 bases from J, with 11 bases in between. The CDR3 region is CASSAWQANTEAFF. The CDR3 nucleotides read TGTGCCAGCAGTGCCTGGCAGGCTAACACTGAAGCTTTCTTT.

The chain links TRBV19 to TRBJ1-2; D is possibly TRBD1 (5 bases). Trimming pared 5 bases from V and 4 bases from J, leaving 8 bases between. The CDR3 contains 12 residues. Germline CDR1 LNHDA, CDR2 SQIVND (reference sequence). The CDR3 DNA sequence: TGTGCCAGTAGTCCCGGGGGCTATGGCTACACCTTC. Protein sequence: CASSPGGYGYTF.

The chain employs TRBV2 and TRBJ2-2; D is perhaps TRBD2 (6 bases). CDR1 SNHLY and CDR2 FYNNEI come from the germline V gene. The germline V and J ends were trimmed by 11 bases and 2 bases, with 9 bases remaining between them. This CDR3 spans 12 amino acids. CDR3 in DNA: TGTGCCCTGGACTACAACACCGGGGAGCTGTTTTTT. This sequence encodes CALDYNTGELFF.

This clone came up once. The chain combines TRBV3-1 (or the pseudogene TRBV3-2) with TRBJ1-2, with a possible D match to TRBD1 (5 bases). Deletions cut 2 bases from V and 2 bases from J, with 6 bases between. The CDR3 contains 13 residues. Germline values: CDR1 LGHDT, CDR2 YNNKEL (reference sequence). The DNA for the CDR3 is TGTGCCAGCAGCCAAAACAGGAACTATGGCTACACCTTC. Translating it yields CASSQNRNYGYTF.

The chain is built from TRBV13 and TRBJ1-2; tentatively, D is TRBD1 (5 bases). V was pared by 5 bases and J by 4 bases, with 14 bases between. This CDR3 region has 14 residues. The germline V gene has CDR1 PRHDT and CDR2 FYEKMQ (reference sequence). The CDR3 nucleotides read TGTGCCAGCAGCCCCCGGGGGACTATCTATGGCTACACCTTC. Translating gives CASSPRGTIYGYTF. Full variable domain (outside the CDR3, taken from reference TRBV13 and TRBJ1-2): AAGVIQSPRHLIKEKRETATLKCYPIPRHDTVYWYQQGPGQDPQFLISFYEKMQSDKGSIPDRFSAQQFSDYHSELNMSSLELGDSALYFCASSPRGTIYGYTFGSGTRLTVV.

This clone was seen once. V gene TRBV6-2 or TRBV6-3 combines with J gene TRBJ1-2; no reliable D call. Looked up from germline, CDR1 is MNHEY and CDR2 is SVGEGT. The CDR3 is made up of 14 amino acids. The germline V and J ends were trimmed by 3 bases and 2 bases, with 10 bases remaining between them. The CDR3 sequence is CASSYLGRNYGYTF. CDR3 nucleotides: TGTGCCAGCAGTTATCTGGGGAGGAACTATGGCTACACCTTC.

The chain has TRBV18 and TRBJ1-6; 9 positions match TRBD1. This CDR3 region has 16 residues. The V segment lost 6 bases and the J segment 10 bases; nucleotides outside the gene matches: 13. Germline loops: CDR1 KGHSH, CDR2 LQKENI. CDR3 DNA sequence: TGTGCCAGCTCTCCGACCGGGACAGGGACGGGGTCACCCCTCCACTTT. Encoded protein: CASSPTGTGTGSPLHF.

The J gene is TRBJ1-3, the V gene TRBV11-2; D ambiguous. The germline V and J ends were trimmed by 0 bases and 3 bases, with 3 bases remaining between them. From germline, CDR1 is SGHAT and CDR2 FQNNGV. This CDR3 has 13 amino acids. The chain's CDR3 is CASSLDYGNTIYF. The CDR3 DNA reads TGTGCCAGCAGCTTAGATTATGGAAACACCATATATTTT.

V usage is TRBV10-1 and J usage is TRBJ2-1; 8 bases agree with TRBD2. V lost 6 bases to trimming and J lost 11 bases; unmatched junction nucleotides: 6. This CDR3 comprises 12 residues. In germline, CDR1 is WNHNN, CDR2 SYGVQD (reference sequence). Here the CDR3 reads CASSAGGHQQFF. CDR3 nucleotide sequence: TGCGCCAGCAGCGCGGGGGGACACCAGCAGTTCTTC.

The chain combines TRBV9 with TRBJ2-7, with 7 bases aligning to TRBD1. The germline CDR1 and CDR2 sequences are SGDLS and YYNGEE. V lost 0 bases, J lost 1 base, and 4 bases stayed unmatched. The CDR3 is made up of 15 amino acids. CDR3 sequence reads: CASSVGTGPSYEQYF. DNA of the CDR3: TGTGCCAGCAGCGTAGGGACAGGACCTTCCTACGAGCAGTACTTC.

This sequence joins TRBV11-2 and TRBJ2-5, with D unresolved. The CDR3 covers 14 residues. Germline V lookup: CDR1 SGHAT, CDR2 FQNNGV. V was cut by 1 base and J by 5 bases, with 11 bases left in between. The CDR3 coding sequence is TGTGCCAGCAGCTTAGGGGCCAGCAAGGAGACCCAGTACTTC. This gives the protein CASSLGASKETQYF. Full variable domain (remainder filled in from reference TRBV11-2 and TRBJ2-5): EAGVAQSPRYKIIEKRQSVAFWCNPISGHATLYWYQQILGQGPKLLIQFQNNGVVDDSQLPKDRFSAERLKGVDSTLKIQPAKLEDSAVYLCASSLGASKETQYFGPGTRLLVL.

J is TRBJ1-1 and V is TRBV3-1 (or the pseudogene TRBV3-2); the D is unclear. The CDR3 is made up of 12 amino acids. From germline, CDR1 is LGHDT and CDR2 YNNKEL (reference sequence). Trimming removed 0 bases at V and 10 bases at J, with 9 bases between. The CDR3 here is CASSQEPSGAFF. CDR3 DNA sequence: TGTGCCAGCAGCCAAGAACCTTCAGGAGCTTTCTTT.

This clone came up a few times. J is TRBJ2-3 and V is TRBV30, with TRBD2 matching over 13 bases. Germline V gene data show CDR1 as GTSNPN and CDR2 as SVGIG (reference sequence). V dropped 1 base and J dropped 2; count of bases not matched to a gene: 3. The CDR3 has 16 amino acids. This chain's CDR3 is CAWSAGLAGNTDTQYF. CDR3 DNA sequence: TGTGCCTGGAGTGCGGGACTAGCGGGAAACACAGATACGCAGTATTTT.

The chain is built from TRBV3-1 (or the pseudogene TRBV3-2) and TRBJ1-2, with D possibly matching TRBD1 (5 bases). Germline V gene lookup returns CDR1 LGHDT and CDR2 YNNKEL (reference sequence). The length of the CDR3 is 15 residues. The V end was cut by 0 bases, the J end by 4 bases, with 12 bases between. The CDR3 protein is CASSQDPAGIYGYTF. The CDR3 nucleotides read TGTGCCAGCAGCCAAGATCCGGCAGGGATCTATGGCTACACCTTC.

The CDR3 spells CASSLPGQNYEQYF. The DNA for the CDR3 is TGTGCCAGCAGCCTTCCGGGACAAAACTACGAGCAGTACTTC. The J gene is TRBJ2-7, the V gene TRBV6-2 or TRBV6-3, with D possibly TRBD1 on 6 matching bases. Trimming took off 6 bases at V and 3 bases at J, with 15 bases between the two ends. Germline assignment: CDR1 MNHEY and CDR2 SVGEGT. The CDR3 consists of 14 residues.

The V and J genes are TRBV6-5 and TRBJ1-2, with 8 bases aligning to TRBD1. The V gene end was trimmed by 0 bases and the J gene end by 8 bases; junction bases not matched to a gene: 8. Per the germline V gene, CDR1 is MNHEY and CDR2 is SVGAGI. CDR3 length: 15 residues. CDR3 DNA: TGTGCCAGCAGTTACTCGAGGGCAGGGGGCGACGGCTACACCTTC. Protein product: CASSYSRAGGDGYTF.

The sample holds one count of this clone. For the CDR3, the DNA is TGTGCCAGCAAACCACGGACAGGGGACTATGGCTACACCTTC. It encodes CASKPRTGDYGYTF. V usage is TRBV2 and J usage is TRBJ1-2; TRBD1 matches 9 bases. In germline, CDR1 is SNHLY, CDR2 FYNNEI. The CDR3 extends over 14 amino acids. V dropped 7 bases and J dropped 3; count of bases not matched to a gene: 6.

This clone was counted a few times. For the CDR3, the DNA is TGCGCCAGCAGCTATAACGGGGGCCAAGAGACCCAGTACTTC. Translated, it gives CASSYNGGQETQYF. V and J are TRBV5-1 and TRBJ2-5; maybe TRBD2 (6 bases). There are 14 residues in the CDR3. Per germline, CDR1 SGHRS and CDR2 YFSETQ. The V and J ends lost 3 bases and 1 base respectively, with 10 bases between them.

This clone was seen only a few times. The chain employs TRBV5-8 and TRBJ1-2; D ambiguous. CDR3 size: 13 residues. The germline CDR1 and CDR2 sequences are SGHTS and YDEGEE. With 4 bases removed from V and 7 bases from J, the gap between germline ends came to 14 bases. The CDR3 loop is CASSRTGWAGYTF. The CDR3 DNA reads TGTGCCAGCAGCCGAACTGGGTGGGCTGGCTACACCTTC.

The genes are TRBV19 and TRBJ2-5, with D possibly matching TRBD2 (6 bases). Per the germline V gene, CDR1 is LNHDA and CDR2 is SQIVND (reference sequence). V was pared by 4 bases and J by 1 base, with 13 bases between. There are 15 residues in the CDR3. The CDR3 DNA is TGTGCCAGTAGTAGCTTCGGGGGTATCCAAGAGACCCAGTACTTC. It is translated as CASSSFGGIQETQYF.

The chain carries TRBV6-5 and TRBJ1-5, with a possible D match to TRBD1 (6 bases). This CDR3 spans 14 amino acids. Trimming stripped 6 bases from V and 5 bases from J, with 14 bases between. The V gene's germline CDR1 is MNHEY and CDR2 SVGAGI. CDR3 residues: CASSPTGRDQPQHF. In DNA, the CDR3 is TGTGCCAGCAGCCCGACAGGACGCGATCAGCCCCAGCATTTT.

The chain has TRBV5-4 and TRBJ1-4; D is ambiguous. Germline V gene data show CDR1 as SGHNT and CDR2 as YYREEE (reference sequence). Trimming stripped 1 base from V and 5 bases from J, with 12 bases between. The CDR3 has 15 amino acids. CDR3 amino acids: CASSLSTAGNEKLFF. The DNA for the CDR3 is TGTGCCAGCAGCTTGTCGACCGCGGGAAATGAAAAACTGTTTTTT.

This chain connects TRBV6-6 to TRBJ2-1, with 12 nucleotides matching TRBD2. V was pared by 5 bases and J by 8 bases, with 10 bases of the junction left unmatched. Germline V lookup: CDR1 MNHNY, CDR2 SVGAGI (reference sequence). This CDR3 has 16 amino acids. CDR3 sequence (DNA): TGTGCCAGCAGTCAACTACTAGCGGGGGGTCTTCATGAGCAGTTCTTC. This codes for CASSQLLAGGLHEQFF.

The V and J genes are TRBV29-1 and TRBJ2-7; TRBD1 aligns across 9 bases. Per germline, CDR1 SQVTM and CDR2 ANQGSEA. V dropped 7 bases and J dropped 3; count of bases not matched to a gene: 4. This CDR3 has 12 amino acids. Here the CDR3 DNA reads TGCAGCGCTGGGACAGGGTTCTACGAGCAGTACTTC. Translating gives CSAGTGFYEQYF.

Written as DNA, the CDR3 is TGTGCCAGCAGCGCCACAGGCCCAGGACAGGGTTACGAGCAGTACTTC. It yields the protein CASSATGPGQGYEQYF. This chain links TRBV7-6 with TRBJ2-7; 8 bases match TRBD1. CDR1 is SGHVS and CDR2 is FNYEAQ in the germline V gene. V lost 5 bases, J lost 4 bases, and 13 bases stayed unmatched. The CDR3 sequence is 16 residues long.